Listed below are T cell receptor beta chains from one sample, sequenced in a study of shared clonotypes between healthy human individuals. Sequencing was performed with immunoSEQ multiplex PCR; in TCRdb, only in-frame clones are kept and a portion is missing. The sample lists over 2,000,000 clones, around 95% occurring once. The sequencing input was naive CD8+ T cells from PBMCs. Source of these receptors: a man in his late teens or twenties in good health. Some clones in this sample may be carry-over from other donors' samples. The CDR3 runs from the conserved cysteine through the conserved F or W. D genes are given only for firm matches. For some rows the clone size is stated as once, few or many, or as a class when expanded; others skip it.

D: -; length: 17; size: -; V: TRBV5-6; J: TRBJ1-2; DNA: TGTGCCAGCAGCTGGGAGTTGGGGGAGAGTCAGGAGCGTAGCTACACCTTC; CDR3: CASSWELGESQERSYTF
D: -; length: 16; size: -; V: TRBV6-5; J: TRBJ2-7; DNA: TGTGCCAGCAGTTCCCGCTTACGGACGAGGAACTACGAGCAGTACTTC; CDR3: CASSSRLRTRNYEQYF
D: -; length: 12; size: -; V: TRBV27; J: TRBJ2-1; DNA: TGTGCCAGCAGACTCACCTACAATGAGCAGTTCTTC; CDR3: CASRLTYNEQFF
D: TRBD1; length: 15; size: -; V: TRBV27; J: TRBJ2-1; DNA: TGTGCCAGCAGTTACAGGGGAATCTCCTACAATGAGCAGTTCTTC; CDR3: CASSYRGISYNEQFF
D: TRBD1; length: 17; size: once; V: TRBV9; J: TRBJ2-2; DNA: TGTGCCAGCAGCGCCGACCGGACAGGGGATGTCACCGGGGAGCTGTTTTTT; CDR3: CASSADRTGDVTGELFF
D: -; length: 14; size: -; V: TRBV2; J: TRBJ1-2; DNA: TGTGCCAGCAGTGAAAAGGCGTATAGGAGAGGCTACACCTTC; CDR3: CASSEKAYRRGYTF
D: -; length: 11; size: few; V: TRBV11-3; J: TRBJ1-1; DNA: TGTGCCAGCAGCCAGGGTTTGGAAGCTTTCTTT; CDR3: CASSQGLEAFF
D: TRBD2; length: 16; size: -; V: TRBV7-9; J: TRBJ2-1; DNA: TGTGCCAGCAGCAAGCGGACTAGCCGGACTCCCAATGAGCAGTTCTTC; CDR3: CASSKRTSRTPNEQFF
D: TRBD2; length: 14; size: -; V: TRBV27; J: TRBJ2-3; DNA: TGTGCCAGCCGTACTAGCGGGGGGGCGGATACGCAGTATTTT; CDR3: CASRTSGGADTQYF
D: TRBD2; length: 15; size: -; V: TRBV7-9; J: TRBJ2-1; DNA: TGTGCCAGCAGCCCTGGACTAGCGGCATACAATGAGCAGTTCTTC; CDR3: CASSPGLAAYNEQFF